This T cell receptor beta chain was sequenced during a study of CD8 T cells in ankylosing spondylitis. Worth noting for this clonotype: Its antigen is unidentified.

V dropped 2 bases and J dropped 4 bases, with 11 bases sitting between them. Germline V lookup: CDR1 MNHEY, CDR2 SMNVEV (reference sequence). The CDR3 loop spans 14 amino acids. Study-level points and caveats: Seemingly characteristic of ankylosing spondylitis blood was a TCR beta motif consisting of fewer than 10 highly homologous variants. Disease-linked clones had a CD8+ phenotype and relatively low frequency in peripheral blood.

Researchers built TCR beta libraries using quantitative 5'-RACE with molecular barcodes. One entry per CDR3 protein, called by TCRdb with MiXCR from the 5' RACE reads. This sample has 750,000 to 850,000 distinct CDR3 sequences, with about 10% found just once. The chain combines TRBV27 with TRBJ1-1; D remains ambiguous. The sample taken for sequencing was blood, either unsorted or a sorted T cell fraction (not recorded which). The origin of this receptor is a male donor with ankylosing spondylitis. The CDR3 DNA reads TGTGCCAGCAGTTTACGAGACTCGAGCACTGAAGCTTTCTTT. This sequence encodes CASSLRDSSTEAFF.